The following is a T cell receptor (beta chain) sequence with its context. The data belong to a study of blood T cell repertoires in COVID-19. Study at large: PBMCs, B-cell-depleted T cells, or T cells provided the cDNA or gDNA that made up the material.

Trimming removed 6 bases from V and 6 bases from J, with 14 bases in between. The CDR3 loop spans 14 amino acids. Germline V gives CDR1 KGHSH, CDR2 LQKENI. Measured with immunoSEQ multiplex PCR; TCRdb has only the in-frame clones, and not every one. The table shows over 85,000 clones, with almost 80% occurring only once. The chain recombines TRBV18 with TRBJ2-2; D remains unclear. This clonotype was sampled from a woman older than 75 with active or convalescent COVID-19. The specimen sequenced was peripheral blood. This CDR3 reads CASSPRPQAGELFF. DNA of the CDR3: TGTGCCAGCTCTCCAAGACCTCAGGCCGGGGAGCTGTTTTTT.